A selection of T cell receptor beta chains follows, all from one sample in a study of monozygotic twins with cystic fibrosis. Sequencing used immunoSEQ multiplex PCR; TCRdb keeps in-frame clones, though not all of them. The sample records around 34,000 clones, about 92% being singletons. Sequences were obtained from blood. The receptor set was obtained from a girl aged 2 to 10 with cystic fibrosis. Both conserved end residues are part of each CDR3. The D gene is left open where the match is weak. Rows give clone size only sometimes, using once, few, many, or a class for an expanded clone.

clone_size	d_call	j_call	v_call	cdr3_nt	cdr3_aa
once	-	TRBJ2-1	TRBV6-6	TGTGCCAGCAGCCCCTTTGCAGGGCCCCAAACCAATGAGCAGTTCTTC	CASSPFAGPQTNEQFF
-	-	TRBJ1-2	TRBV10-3	TGTGCCATCAGTGACAGGGTAGACTATGGCTACACCTTC	CAISDRVDYGYTF
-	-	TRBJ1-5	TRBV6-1	TGTGCCAGCAGTGAAGAGGTCGTCCCCAATCAGCCCCAGCATTTT	CASSEEVVPNQPQHF
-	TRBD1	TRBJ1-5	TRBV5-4	TGTGCCAGCAGCTTGGGACAGGGGAAGGTCCAGCCCCAGCATTTT	CASSLGQGKVQPQHF
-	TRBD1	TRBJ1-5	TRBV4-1	TGCGCCAGCAGCCGCGAAACAGGGGGTTGGGGCAATCAGCCCCAGCATTTT	CASSRETGGWGNQPQHF
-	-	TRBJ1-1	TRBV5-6	TGTGCCAGCAACCACCGAGGGAACACTGAAGCTTTCTTT	CASNHRGNTEAFF
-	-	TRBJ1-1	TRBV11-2	TGTGCCAGCAGCCCGCTTACGGACACTGAAGCTTTCTTT	CASSPLTDTEAFF
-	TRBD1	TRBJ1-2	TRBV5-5	TGTGCCAGCAGCTTGGAGGGACAGGCTAACTATGGCTACACCTTC	CASSLEGQANYGYTF
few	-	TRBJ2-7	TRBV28	TGTGCCAGCAGTTTGCCCAACTACGAGCAGTACTTC	CASSLPNYEQYF
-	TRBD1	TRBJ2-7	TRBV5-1	TGCGCCAGCAGCTTGGCCGGGACAGGGAAACTCTACGAGCAGTACTTC	CASSLAGTGKLYEQYF
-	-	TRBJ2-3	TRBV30	TGTGCCTGGACGGTCCGGGGGCCCCGAGATACGCAGTATTTT	CAWTVRGPRDTQYF
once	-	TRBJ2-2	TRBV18	TGTGCCAGCTCAGCAACCGGGGCGAGGACCGGGGAGCTGTTTTTT	CASSATGARTGELFF
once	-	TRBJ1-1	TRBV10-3	TGTGCCATCAGTGACCCCGGGACAATGAACACTGAAGCTTTCTTT	CAISDPGTMNTEAFF
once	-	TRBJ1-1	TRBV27	TGTGCCAGCAGTTTACAGGGAAAGAACACTGAAGCTTTCTTT	CASSLQGKNTEAFF
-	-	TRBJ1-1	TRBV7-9	TGTGCCAGCAGCTTACCGCCCCACAGGGCAGGACCCGAAGCTTTCTTT	CASSLPPHRAGPEAFF
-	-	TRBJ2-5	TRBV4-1	TGCGCCAGCAGCCAAGATGCTCCTAGCGTAAGTTCCCAAGAGACCCAGTACTTC	CASSQDAPSVSSQETQYF
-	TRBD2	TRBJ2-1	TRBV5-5	TGTGCCAGCAGCTTGGGACTAGCGGGAAGGACTGAGCAGTTCTTC	CASSLGLAGRTEQFF
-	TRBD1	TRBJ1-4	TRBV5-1	TGCGCCAGCAGCCGGGACAGGGCTTCCGAAAAACTGTTTTTT	CASSRDRASEKLFF
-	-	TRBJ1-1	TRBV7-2	TGTGCCAGCAGCTTAGAAACCGCGAACACTGAAGCTTTCTTT	CASSLETANTEAFF
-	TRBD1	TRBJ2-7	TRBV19	TGTGCCAGTAGTAAACAGGGGACCCCCTCCTACGAGCAGTACTTC	CASSKQGTPSYEQYF
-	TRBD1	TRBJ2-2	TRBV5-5	TGTGCCAGCAGCTCCGGGACAGAGAACACCGGGGAGCTGTTTTTT	CASSSGTENTGELFF
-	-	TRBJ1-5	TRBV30	TGTGCCTGGAGTGAAGGGAATAGCAATCAGCCCCAGCATTTT	CAWSEGNSNQPQHF
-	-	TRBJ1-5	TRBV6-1	TGTGCCAGCAGTGATTGGGCCTATATCAATCAGCCCCAGCATTTT	CASSDWAYINQPQHF
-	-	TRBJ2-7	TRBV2	TGTGCCAGCAGTGGGCCCCGAGACACAGACTCCTACGAGCAGTACTTC	CASSGPRDTDSYEQYF
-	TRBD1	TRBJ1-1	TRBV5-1	TGCGCCAGCAGCTTGGGACAGGGGAAAATGAACACTGAAGCTTTCTTT	CASSLGQGKMNTEAFF
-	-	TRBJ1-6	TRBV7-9	TGTGCCAGCAGCTTAGTGGCTGGGATTAATTCACCCCTCCACTTT	CASSLVAGINSPLHF
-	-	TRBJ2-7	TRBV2	TGTGCCAGCAGTTGGACAGTTTTCTACGAGCAGTACTTC	CASSWTVFYEQYF
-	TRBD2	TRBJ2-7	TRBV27	TGTGCCAGCAGTCTGTCTAGCGGTTACGTCTACGAGCAGTACTTC	CASSLSSGYVYEQYF
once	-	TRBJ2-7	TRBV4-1	TGCGCCAGCAGCTACCGGGTCGACCCCAGCTCCTACGAGCAGTACTTC	CASSYRVDPSSYEQYF
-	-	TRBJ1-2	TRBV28	TGTGCCATCTGGACCGGCCTCGGCTACACCTTC	CAIWTGLGYTF
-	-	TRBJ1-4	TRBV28	TGTGCCAGCAGTTTTCCAGGGGCAAAACTGTTTTTT	CASSFPGAKLFF
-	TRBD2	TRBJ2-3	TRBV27	TGTGCCAGCGGGACTCGAGCGGGAGTCTCAGATACGCAGTATTTT	CASGTRAGVSDTQYF
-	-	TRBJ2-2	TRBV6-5	TGTGCCAGCAGTTACGGACATAACACCGGGGAGCTGTTTTTT	CASSYGHNTGELFF
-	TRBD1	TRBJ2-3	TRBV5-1	TGCGCCAGCAGCTACTCACAGGGGGCGATCACAGATACGCAGTATTTT	CASSYSQGAITDTQYF